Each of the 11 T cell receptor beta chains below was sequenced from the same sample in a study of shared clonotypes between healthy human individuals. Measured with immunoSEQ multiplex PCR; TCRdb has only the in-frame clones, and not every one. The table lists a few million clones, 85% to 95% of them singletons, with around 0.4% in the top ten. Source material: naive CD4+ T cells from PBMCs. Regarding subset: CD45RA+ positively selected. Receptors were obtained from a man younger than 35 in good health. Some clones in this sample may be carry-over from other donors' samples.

For the CDR3, the DNA is TGTGCCAGCAGTTACTCTAGCGGGAGGGCCGGGAACGAGCAGTACTTC. Amino acid sequence: CASSYSSGRAGNEQYF. The J gene is TRBJ2-7, the V gene TRBV6-5; 11 bases are a match to TRBD2. CDR1 is MNHEY and CDR2 is SVGAGI in the germline V gene. CDR3 length: 16 amino acids. The ends lost 0 bases at V and 5 bases at J; junction bases unmatched: 6.

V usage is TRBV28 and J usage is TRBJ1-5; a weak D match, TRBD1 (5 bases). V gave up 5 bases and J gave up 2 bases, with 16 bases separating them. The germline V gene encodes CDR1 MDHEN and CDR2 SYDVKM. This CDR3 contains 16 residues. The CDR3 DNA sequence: TGTGCCAGCAGTCCCCCGGCCACCAGGGGCAATCAGCCCCAGCATTTT. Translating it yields CASSPPATRGNQPQHF.

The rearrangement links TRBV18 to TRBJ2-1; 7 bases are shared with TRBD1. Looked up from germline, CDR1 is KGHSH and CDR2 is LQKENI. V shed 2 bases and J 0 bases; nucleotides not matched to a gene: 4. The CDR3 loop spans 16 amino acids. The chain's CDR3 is CASSPVGDSSYNEQFF. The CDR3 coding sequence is TGTGCCAGCTCACCAGTCGGGGACAGCTCCTACAATGAGCAGTTCTTC.

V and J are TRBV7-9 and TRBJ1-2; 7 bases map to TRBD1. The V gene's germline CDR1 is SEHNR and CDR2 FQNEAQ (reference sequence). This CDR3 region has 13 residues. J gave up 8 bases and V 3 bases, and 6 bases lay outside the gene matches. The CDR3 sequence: CASSFMTGKGYTF. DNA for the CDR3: TGTGCCAGCAGCTTCATGACAGGGAAAGGCTACACCTTC. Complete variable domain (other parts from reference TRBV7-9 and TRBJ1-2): DTGVSQNPRHKITKRGQNVTFRCDPISEHNRLYWYRQTLGQGPEFLTYFQNEAQLEKSRLLSDRFSAERPKGSFSTLEIQRTEQGDSAMYLCASSFMTGKGYTFGSGTRLTVV.

CDR3 DNA sequence: TGTGCCAGCACCCCGCGGACAGGGGGTTCCAATGAGCAGTTCTTC. Translation: CASTPRTGGSNEQFF. The chain links TRBV2 to TRBJ2-1; 10 positions match TRBD1. CDR3 length equals 15 residues. Germline CDR1 is SNHLY and CDR2 is FYNNEI. Trimming at V came to 7 bases and at J to 6 bases, leaving 9 bases not matched to a gene.

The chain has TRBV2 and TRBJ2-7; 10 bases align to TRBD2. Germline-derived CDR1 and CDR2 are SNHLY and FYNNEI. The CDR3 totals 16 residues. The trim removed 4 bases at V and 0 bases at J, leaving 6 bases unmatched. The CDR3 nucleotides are TGTGCCAGCAGTGCTTTAGGACTAGCGGCCTCCTACGAGCAGTACTTC. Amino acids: CASSALGLAASYEQYF. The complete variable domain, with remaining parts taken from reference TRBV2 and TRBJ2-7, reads EPEVTQTPSHQVTQMGQEVILRCVPISNHLYFYWYRQILGQKVEFLVSFYNNEISEKSEIFDDQFSVERPDGSNFTLKIRSTKLEDSAMYFCASSALGLAASYEQYFGPGTRLTVT.

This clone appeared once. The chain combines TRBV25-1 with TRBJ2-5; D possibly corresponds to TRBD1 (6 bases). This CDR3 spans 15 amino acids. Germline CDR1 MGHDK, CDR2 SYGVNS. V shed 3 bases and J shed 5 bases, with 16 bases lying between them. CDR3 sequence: CASSDVTGSLETQYF. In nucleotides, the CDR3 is TGTGCCAGCAGTGATGTCACAGGGAGTTTGGAGACCCAGTACTTC.

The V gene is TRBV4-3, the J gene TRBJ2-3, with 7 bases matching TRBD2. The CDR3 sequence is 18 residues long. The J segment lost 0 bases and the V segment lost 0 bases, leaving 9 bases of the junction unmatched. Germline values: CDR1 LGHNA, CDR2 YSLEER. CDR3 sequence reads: CASSQDRSSGASTDTQYF. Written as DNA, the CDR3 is TGCGCCAGCAGCCAAGATAGATCTAGCGGAGCTAGCACAGATACGCAGTATTTT.

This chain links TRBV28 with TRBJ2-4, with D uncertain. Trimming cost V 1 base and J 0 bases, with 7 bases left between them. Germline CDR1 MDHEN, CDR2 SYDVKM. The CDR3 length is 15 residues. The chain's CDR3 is CASSLSSVAKNIQYF. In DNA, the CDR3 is TGTGCCAGCAGTTTATCCAGCGTAGCCAAAAACATTCAGTACTTC.

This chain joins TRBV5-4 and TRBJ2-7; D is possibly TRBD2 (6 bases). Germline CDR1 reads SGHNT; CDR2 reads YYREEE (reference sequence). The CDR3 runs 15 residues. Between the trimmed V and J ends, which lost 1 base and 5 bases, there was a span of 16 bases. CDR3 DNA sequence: TGTGCCAGCAGCTTGTCAGGGCTTGGAGGGAACGAGCAGTACTTC. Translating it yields CASSLSGLGGNEQYF.

Here the CDR3 reads CASSSGRILTDTQYF. CDR3 DNA sequence: TGCGCCAGCAGCTCGGGCCGTATCCTCACAGATACGCAGTATTTT. This rearrangement joins TRBV5-1 to TRBJ2-3; no firm D call. CDR1 and CDR2 from the germline V gene are SGHRS and YFSETQ. Trimming took 3 bases from V and 2 from J, leaving 13 bases between them. The length of the CDR3 is 15 residues.